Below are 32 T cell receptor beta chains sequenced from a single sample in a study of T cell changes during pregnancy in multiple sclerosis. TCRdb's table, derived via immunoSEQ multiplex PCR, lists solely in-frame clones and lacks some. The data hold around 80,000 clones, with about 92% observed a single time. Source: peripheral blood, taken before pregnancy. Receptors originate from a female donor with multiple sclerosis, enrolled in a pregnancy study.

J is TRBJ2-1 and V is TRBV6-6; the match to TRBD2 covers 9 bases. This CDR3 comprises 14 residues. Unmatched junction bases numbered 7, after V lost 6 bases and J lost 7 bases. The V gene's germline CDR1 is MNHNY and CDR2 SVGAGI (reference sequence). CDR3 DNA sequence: TGTGCCAGCAGGCCCGGGACTAGCTCGAATGAGCAGTTCTTC. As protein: CASRPGTSSNEQFF.

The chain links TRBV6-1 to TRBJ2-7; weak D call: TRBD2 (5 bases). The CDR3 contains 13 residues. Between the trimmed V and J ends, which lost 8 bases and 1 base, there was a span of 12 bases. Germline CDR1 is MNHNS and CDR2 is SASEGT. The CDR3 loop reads CASRLIWSYEQYF. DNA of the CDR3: TGTGCCAGCCGACTAATATGGTCCTACGAGCAGTACTTC.

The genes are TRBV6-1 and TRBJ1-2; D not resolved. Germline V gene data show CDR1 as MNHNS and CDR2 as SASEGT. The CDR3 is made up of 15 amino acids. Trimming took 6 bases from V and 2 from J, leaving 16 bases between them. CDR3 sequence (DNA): TGTGCCAGCAGCGACGGCGGCGGACTGAACTATGGCTACACCTTC. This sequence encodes CASSDGGGLNYGYTF.

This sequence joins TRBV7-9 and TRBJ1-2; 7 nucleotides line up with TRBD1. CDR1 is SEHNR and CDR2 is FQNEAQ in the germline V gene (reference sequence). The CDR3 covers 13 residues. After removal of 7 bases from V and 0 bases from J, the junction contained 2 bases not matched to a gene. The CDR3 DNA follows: TGTGCCAGCACCGGGACAGCTAACTATGGCTACACCTTC. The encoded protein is CASTGTANYGYTF. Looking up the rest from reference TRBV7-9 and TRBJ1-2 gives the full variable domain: DTGVSQNPRHKITKRGQNVTFRCDPISEHNRLYWYRQTLGQGPEFLTYFQNEAQLEKSRLLSDRFSAERPKGSFSTLEIQRTEQGDSAMYLCASTGTANYGYTFGSGTRLTVV.

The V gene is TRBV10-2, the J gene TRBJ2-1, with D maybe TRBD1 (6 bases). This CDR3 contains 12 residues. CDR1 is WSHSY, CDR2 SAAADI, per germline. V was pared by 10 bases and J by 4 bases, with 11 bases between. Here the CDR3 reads CATGEPYNEQFF. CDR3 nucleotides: TGCGCCACAGGGGAGCCTTACAATGAGCAGTTCTTC.

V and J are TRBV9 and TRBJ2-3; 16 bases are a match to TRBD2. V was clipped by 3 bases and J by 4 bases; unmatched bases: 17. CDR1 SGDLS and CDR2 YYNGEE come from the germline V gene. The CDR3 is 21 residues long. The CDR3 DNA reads TGTGCCAGCAGCGGCCCCCTGGGGACTAGCGGGGGGGCCGGTGTAGCAGATACGCAGTATTTT. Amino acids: CASSGPLGTSGGAGVADTQYF.

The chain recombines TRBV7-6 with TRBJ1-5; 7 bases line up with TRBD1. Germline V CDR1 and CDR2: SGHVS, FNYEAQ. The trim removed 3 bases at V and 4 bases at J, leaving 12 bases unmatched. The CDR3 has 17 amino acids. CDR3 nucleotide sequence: TGTGCCAGCAGCTTGGGGGTCTCTGGACAGGCAAATCAGCCCCAGCATTTT. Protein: CASSLGVSGQANQPQHF.

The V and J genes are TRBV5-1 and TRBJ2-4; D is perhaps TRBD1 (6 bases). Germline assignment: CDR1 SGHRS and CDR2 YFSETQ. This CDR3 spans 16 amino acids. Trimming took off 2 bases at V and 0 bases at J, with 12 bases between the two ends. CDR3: CASSFASGEAKNIQYF. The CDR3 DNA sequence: TGCGCCAGCAGCTTCGCGTCAGGGGAAGCCAAAAACATTCAGTACTTC.

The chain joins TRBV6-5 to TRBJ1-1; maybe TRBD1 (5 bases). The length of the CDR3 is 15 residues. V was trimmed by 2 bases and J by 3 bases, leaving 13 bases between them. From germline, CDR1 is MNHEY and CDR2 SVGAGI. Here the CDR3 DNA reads TGTGCCAGCAGTTACCCGGGAGGGGCCGACACTGAAGCTTTCTTT. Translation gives CASSYPGGADTEAFF.

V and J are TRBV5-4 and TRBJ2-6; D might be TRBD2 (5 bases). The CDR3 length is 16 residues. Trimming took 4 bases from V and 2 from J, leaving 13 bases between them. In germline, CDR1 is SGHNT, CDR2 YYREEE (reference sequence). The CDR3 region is CASSGEGSAGANVLTF. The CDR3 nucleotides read TGTGCCAGCAGCGGCGAGGGATCGGCTGGGGCCAACGTCCTGACTTTC.

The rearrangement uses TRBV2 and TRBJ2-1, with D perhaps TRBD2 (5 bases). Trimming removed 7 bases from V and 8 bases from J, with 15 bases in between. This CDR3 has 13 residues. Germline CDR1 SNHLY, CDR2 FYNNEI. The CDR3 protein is CASKGENAHEQFF. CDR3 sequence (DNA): TGTGCCAGCAAGGGAGAAAATGCCCATGAGCAGTTCTTC. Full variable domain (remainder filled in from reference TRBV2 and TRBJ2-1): EPEVTQTPSHQVTQMGQEVILRCVPISNHLYFYWYRQILGQKVEFLVSFYNNEISEKSEIFDDQFSVERPDGSNFTLKIRSTKLEDSAMYFCASKGENAHEQFFGPGTRLTVL.

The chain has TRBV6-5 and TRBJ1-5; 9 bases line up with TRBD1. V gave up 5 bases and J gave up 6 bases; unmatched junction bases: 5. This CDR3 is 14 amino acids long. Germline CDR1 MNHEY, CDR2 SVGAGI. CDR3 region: CASSTGTGIQPQHF. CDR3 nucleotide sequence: TGTGCCAGCAGTACCGGGACAGGGATTCAGCCCCAGCATTTT.

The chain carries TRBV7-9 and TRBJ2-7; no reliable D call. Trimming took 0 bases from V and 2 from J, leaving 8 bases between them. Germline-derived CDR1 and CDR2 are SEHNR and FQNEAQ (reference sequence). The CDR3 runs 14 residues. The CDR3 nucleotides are TGTGCCAGCAGCTTAGCACCCAGAACCTACGAGCAGTACTTC. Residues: CASSLAPRTYEQYF.

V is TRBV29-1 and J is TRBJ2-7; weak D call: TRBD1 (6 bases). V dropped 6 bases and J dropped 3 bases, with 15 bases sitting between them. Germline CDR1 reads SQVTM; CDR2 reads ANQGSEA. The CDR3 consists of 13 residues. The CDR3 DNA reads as TGCAGCGTCCAGGACCGGGGACACTACGAGCAGTACTTC. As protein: CSVQDRGHYEQYF.

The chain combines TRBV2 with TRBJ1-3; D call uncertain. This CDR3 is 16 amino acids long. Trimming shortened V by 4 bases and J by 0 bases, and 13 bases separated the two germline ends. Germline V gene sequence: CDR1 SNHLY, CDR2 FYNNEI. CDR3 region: CASSADTEGSGNTIYF. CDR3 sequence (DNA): TGTGCCAGCAGTGCCGACACCGAAGGCTCTGGAAACACCATATATTTT.

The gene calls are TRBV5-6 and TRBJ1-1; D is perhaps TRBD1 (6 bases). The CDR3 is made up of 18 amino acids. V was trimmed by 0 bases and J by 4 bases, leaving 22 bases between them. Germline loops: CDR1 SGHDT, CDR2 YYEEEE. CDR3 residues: CASSLVRGYNEGGTEAFF. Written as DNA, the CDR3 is TGTGCCAGCAGCTTGGTCCGCGGGTATAATGAAGGGGGCACTGAAGCTTTCTTT.

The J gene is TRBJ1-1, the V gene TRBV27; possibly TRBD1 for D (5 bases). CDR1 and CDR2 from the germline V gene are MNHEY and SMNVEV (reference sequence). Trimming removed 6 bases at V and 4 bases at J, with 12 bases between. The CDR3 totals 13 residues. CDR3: CASSPGGGTEAFF. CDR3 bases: TGTGCCAGCAGCCCCGGGGGTGGCACTGAAGCTTTCTTT.

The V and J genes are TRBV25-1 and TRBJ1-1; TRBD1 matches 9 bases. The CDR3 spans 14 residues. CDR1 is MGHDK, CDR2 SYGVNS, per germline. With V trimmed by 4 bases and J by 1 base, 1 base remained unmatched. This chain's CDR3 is CASSGTGANTEAFF. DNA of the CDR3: TGTGCCAGCAGTGGGACAGGGGCGAACACTGAAGCTTTCTTT.

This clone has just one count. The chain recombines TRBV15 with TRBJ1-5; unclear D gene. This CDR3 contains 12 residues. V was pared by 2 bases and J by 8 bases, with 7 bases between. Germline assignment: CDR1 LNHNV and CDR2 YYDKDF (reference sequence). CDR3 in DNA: TGTGCCACCAGCAGATCCCGTGAGCCCCAGCATTTT. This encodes CATSRSREPQHF.

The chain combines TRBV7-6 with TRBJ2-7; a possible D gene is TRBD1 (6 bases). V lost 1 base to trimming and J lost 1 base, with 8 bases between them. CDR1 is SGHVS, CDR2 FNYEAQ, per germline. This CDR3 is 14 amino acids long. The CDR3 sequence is CASSLGDMSYEQYF. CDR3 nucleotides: TGTGCCAGCAGCTTAGGGGACATGTCCTACGAGCAGTACTTC.

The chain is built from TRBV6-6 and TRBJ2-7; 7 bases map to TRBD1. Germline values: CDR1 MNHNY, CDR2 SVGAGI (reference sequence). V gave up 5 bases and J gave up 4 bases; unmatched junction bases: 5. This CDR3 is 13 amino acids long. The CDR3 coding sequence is TGTGCCAGCAGTCAGGGACAGCTTTACGAGCAGTACTTC. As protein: CASSQGQLYEQYF.

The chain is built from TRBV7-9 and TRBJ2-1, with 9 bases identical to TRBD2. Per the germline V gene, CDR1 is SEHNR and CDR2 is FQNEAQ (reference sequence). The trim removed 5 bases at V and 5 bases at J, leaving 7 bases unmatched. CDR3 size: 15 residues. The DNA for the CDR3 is TGTGCCAGCAGCCCACTAGCGGGTGTCAACAATGAGCAGTTCTTC. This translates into CASSPLAGVNNEQFF.

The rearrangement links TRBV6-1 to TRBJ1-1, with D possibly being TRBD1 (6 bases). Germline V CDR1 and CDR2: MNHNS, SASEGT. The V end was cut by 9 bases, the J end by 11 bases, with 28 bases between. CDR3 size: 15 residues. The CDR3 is CASRRRSTRVQGAFF. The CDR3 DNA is TGTGCCAGTCGAAGACGGTCCACACGGGTCCAGGGGGCTTTCTTT.

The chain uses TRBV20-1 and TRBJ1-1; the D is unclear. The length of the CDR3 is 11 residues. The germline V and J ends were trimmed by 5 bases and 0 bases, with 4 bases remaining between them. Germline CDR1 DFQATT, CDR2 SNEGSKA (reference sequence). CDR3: CSALVNTEAFF. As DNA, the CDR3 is TGCAGTGCTCTAGTGAACACTGAAGCTTTCTTT.

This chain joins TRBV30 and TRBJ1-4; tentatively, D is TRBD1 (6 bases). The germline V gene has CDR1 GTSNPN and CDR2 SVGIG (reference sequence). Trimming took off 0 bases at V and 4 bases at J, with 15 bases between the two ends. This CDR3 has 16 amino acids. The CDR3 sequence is CAWSVRLQGGNEKLFF. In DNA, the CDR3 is TGTGCCTGGAGTGTACGTTTACAGGGCGGTAATGAAAAACTGTTTTTT.

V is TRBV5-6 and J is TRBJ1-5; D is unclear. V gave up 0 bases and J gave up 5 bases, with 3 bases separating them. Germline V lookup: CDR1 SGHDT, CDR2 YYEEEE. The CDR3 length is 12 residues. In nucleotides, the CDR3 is TGTGCCAGCAGCTTGGGAGATCAGCCCCAGCATTTT. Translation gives CASSLGDQPQHF.

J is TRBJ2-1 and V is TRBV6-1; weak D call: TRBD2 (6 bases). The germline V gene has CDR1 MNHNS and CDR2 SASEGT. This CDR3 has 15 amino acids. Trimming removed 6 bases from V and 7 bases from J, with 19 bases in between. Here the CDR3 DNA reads TGTGCCAGCAGCACCGTTGGGGCGGGGAGGAATGAGCAGTTCTTC. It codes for CASSTVGAGRNEQFF.

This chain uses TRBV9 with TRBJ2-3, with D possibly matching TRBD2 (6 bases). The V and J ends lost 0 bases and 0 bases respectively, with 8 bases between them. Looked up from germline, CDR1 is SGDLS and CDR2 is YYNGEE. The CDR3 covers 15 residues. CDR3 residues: CASSVAGVSTDTQYF. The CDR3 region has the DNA TGTGCCAGCAGCGTAGCGGGGGTCAGCACAGATACGCAGTATTTT. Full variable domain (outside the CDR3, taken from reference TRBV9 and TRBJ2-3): DSGVTQTPKHLITATGQRVTLRCSPRSGDLSVYWYQQSLDQGLQFLIQYYNGEERAKGNILERFSAQQFPDLHSELNLSSLELGDSALYFCASSVAGVSTDTQYFGPGTRLTVL.

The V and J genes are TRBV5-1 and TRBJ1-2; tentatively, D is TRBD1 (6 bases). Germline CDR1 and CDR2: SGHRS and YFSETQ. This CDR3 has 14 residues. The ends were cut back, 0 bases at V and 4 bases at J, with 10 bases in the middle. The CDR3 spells CASSLDRAVYGYTF. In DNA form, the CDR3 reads TGCGCCAGCAGCTTGGACAGGGCGGTCTATGGCTACACCTTC.

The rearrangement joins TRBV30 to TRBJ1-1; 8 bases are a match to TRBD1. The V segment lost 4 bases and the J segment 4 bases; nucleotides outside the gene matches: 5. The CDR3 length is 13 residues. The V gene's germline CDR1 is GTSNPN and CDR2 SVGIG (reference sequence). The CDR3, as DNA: TGTGCCTGGACAGGGGGCGCGGGCACTGAAGCTTTCTTT. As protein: CAWTGGAGTEAFF.

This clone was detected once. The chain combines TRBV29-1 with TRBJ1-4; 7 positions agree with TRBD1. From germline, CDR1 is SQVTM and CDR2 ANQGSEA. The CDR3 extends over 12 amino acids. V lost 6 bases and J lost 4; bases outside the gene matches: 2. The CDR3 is CSVTGINEKLFF. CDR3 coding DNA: TGCAGCGTGACAGGGATTAATGAAAAACTGTTTTTT.

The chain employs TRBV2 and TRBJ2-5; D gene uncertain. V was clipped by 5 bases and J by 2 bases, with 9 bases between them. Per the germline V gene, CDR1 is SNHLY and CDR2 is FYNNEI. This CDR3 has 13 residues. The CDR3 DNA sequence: TGTGCCAGCAGTCTTTACAGTCAAGAGACCCAGTACTTC. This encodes CASSLYSQETQYF.